This T cell receptor beta chain was recorded in a study of T cell responses to AZD1222 COVID-19 vaccine. Only in-frame clones appear in the TCRdb table, and some are missing; sequencing was by immunoSEQ multiplex PCR. Of around 270,000 clones listed, around 93% were seen once; the top ten hold around 0.57%. The receptor comes from an adult who received the AZD1222 COVID-19 vaccine. The specimen was peripheral blood, collected 28 days after the second AZD1222 dose.

CDR3 nucleotide sequence: TGTGCCAGCAGTTCCAGACGGGACTCTGGAAACACCATATATTTT. This translates into CASSSRRDSGNTIYF. The J gene is TRBJ1-3, the V gene TRBV28; no clear D. The germline V gene encodes CDR1 MDHEN and CDR2 SYDVKM. The CDR3 covers 15 residues. V shed 4 bases and J shed 0 bases, with 10 bases lying between them.